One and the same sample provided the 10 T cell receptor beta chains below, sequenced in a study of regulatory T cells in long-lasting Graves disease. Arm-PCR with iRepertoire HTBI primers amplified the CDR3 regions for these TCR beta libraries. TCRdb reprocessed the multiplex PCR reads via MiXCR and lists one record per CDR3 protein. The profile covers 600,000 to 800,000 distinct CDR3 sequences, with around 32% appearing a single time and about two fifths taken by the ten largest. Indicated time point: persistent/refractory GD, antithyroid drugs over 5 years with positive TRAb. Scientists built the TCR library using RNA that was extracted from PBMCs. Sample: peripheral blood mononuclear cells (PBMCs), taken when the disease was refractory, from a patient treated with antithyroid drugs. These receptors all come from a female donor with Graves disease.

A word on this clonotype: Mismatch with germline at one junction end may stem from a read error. The CDR3, as DNA: TGTGCCAGTAGTATAATGCGGCAGAACCCTGAAGCTTTCTTT. Protein: CASSIMRQNPEAFF. This chain links TRBV19 with TRBJ1-1; the D is unclear. The CDR3 has 14 residues. CDR1 and CDR2 (germline): LNHDA, SQIVND (reference sequence). The full variable domain, with the rest looked up from reference TRBV19 and TRBJ1-1, is DGGITQSPKYLFRKEGQNVTLSCEQNLNHDAMYWYRQDPGQGLRLIYYSQIVNDFQKGDIAEGYSVSREKKESFPLTVTSAQKNPTAFYLCASSIMRQNPEAFFGQGTRLTVV.

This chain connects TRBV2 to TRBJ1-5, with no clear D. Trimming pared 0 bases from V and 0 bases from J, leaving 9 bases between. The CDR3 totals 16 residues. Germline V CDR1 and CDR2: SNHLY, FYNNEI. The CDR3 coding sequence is TGTGCCAGCAGTGAAGCAAAGCATAATAGCAATCAGCCCCAGCATTTT. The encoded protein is CASSEAKHNSNQPQHF.

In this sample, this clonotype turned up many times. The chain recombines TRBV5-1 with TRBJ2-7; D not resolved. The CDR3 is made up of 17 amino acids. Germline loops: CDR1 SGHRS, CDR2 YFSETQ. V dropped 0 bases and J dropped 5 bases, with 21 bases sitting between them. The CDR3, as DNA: TGCGCCAGCAGCTTGGATCCAGGTTTCAGAAACCTAAACGAGCAGTACTTC. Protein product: CASSLDPGFRNLNEQYF.

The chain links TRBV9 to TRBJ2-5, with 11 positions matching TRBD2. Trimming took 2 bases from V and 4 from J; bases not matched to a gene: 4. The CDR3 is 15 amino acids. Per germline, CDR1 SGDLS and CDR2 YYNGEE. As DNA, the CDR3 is TGTGCCAGCAGCGTGACTAGCGGGACGGGAGAGACCCAGTACTTC. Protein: CASSVTSGTGETQYF.

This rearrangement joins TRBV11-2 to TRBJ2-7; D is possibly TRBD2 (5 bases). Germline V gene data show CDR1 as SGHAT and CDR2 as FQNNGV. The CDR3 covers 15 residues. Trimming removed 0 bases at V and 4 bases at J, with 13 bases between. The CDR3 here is CASSLDPSLRYEQYF. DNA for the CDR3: TGTGCCAGCAGCTTAGATCCTAGCCTTCGATACGAGCAGTACTTC.

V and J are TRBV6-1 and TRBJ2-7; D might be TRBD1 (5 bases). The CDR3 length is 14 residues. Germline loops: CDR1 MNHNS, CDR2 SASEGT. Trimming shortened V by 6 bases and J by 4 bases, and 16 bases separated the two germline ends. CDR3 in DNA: TGTGCCAGCAGAAACCCGGACACCCTGTACGAGCAGTACTTC. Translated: CASRNPDTLYEQYF.

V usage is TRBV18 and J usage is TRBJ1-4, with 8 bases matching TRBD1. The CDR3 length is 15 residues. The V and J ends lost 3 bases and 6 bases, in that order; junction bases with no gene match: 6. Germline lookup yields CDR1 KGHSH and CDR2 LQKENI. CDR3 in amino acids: CASSPSDRAYEKLFF. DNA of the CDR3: TGTGCCAGCTCACCCTCGGACAGGGCTTATGAAAAACTGTTTTTT.

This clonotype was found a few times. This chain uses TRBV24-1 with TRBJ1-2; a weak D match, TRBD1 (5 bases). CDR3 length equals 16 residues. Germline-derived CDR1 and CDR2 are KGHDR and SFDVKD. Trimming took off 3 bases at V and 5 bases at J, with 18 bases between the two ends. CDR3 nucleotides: TGTGCCACCAGTGATACCCTAGACACCGGGGGATATGGCTACACCTTC. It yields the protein CATSDTLDTGGYGYTF.

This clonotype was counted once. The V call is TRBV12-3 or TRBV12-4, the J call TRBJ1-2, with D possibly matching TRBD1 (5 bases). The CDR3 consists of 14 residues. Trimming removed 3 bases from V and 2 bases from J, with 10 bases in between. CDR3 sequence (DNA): TGTGCCAGCAGTTTGGGGGGATGGAACTATGGCTACACCTTC. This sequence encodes CASSLGGWNYGYTF.

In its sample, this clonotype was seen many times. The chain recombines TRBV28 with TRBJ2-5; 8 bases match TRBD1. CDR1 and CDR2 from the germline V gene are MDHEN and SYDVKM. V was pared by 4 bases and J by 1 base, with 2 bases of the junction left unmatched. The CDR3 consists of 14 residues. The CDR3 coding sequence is TGTGCCAGCAGTTCGGACAGGGTCCAAGAGACCCAGTACTTC. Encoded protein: CASSSDRVQETQYF.